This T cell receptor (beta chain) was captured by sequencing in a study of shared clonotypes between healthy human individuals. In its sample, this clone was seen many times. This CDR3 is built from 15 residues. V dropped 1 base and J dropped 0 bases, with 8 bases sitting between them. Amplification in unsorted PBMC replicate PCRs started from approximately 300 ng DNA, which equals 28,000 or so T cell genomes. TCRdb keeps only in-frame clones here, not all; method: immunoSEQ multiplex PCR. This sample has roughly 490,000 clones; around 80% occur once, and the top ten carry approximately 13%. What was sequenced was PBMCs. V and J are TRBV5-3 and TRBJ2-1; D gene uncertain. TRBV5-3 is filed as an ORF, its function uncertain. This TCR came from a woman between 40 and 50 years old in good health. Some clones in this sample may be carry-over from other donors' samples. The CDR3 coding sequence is TGTGCCAGAAGCTTGCCCAACACCTCCTACAATGAGCAGTTCTTC. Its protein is CARSLPNTSYNEQFF.